The text below deals with one T cell receptor (beta chain). Its antigen is still unknown. This sample was included in a study of radiotherapy plus CTLA-4 blockade in lung cancer. Study overall: Patients showed objective responses in about 20% of cases and disease control in under 35%. Study-level results: Alongside interferon-beta, early blood T cell clone dynamics were reportedly the best predictor of response.

The protocol was immunoSEQ multiplex PCR, while the TCRdb copy is restricted to in-frame clones and leaves out a portion. The sample yields 90,000 to 100,000 clones, approximately 72% seen once. Trimming at V came to 5 bases and at J to 0 bases, leaving 12 bases not matched to a gene. The CDR3 consists of 17 residues. Germline-derived CDR1 and CDR2 are KGHSH and LQKENI. The starting material was peripheral blood, obtained from a patient treated with radiotherapy plus ipilimumab. The chain joins TRBV18 to TRBJ1-2; 7 bases fit TRBD1. This TCR was sampled from a human donor with non-small cell lung cancer who had a partial response to radiotherapy plus ipilimumab. Some clones in this sample may be carry-over from other donors' samples. The CDR3 sequence is CASSETRGQLSNYGYTF. In DNA, the CDR3 is TGTGCCAGCTCAGAGACGAGGGGACAGCTATCTAACTATGGCTACACCTTC.